This entry is about one T cell receptor beta chain. Its antigen remains unknown. Trimming removed 0 bases from V and 7 bases from J, with 10 bases in between. Germline V gene sequence: CDR1 SGHTA, CDR2 FQGTGA. This CDR3 region has 14 residues. The sample comes from a study of shared clonotypes between healthy human individuals. Study-wide background: Researchers drew samples from two women and a few men aged 18 to 49. Study outcomes and limitations: Clonotypes not shared had lower generation probabilities than those common to all four donors. An anticipated effect of sequencing depth on clonotype sharing among donors was recognized.

Method: immunoSEQ multiplex PCR; TCRdb's copy keeps in-frame clones and lacks some. The data show over a million clones, around 97% seen once. The V call is TRBV7-3, the J call TRBJ2-1; the D gene could be TRBD1 or TRBD2 (5 bases each). The source material was naive CD4+ T cells sorted from blood. The sample's subset: CD45RA+ positively selected. This receptor was obtained from a man aged 30-40 years in good health. CDR3 DNA: TGTGCCAGCAGCTTAACGGACTGGGGGAATGAGCAGTTCTTC. It specifies CASSLTDWGNEQFF.